Presented here are 11 T cell receptor beta chains from one specimen sequenced in a study of control samples from healthy donors and cancer patients. Measured with immunoSEQ multiplex PCR; TCRdb has only the in-frame clones, and not every one. Among some 20,000 clones listed, 86% were seen once. Input material: PBMCs. These receptors came from a woman in her seventies with colorectal cancer.

The chain is built from TRBV10-1 and TRBJ2-2, with TRBD1 as a possible D gene (6 bases). Between the trimmed V and J ends, which lost 6 bases and 2 bases, there was a span of 7 bases. Germline CDR1 is WNHNN and CDR2 is SYGVQD (reference sequence). The CDR3 loop spans 13 amino acids. CDR3 protein: CASRGHNTGELFF. CDR3 in DNA: TGCGCCAGCAGGGGACATAACACCGGGGAGCTGTTTTTT.

This clone showed up just a few times. The chain recombines TRBV7-9 with TRBJ1-4, with D possibly TRBD1 on 6 matching bases. Germline V lookup: CDR1 SEHNR, CDR2 FQNEAQ (reference sequence). There are 16 residues in the CDR3. Trimming removed 5 bases at V and 3 bases at J, with 16 bases between. CDR3 region: CASSIPEGGANEKLFF. CDR3 nucleotides: TGTGCCAGCAGCATACCCGAAGGGGGAGCTAATGAAAAACTGTTTTTT.

The chain has TRBV11-2 and TRBJ2-5; the D gene could be TRBD1 or TRBD2 (6 bases each). The germline V gene encodes CDR1 SGHAT and CDR2 FQNNGV. Trimming cost V 6 bases and J 4 bases, with 12 bases left between them. This CDR3 spans 13 amino acids. CDR3 in DNA: TGTGCCAGCAGACGGGGGCAGTTAGAGACCCAGTACTTC. It specifies CASRRGQLETQYF.

This chain links TRBV18 with TRBJ2-7; maybe TRBD1 (6 bases). Trimming shortened V by 1 base and J by 5 bases, and 9 bases separated the two germline ends. This CDR3 has 13 amino acids. Germline CDR1 and CDR2: KGHSH and LQKENI. The CDR3 DNA follows: TGTGCCAGCTCACCACTTTCAGGGGACGAGCAGTACTTC. Translated: CASSPLSGDEQYF.

The rearrangement joins TRBV9 to TRBJ2-7, with D maybe TRBD1 (6 bases). There are 15 residues in the CDR3. Germline lookup yields CDR1 SGDLS and CDR2 YYNGEE. V was shortened by 4 bases and J by 2 bases, with 16 bases between the two germline ends. DNA for the CDR3: TGTGCCAGCAGCCCCCCGGGAACAGGGCCCTACGAGCAGTACTTC. Translating it yields CASSPPGTGPYEQYF. The complete variable domain, with remaining parts taken from reference TRBV9 and TRBJ2-7, reads DSGVTQTPKHLITATGQRVTLRCSPRSGDLSVYWYQQSLDQGLQFLIQYYNGEERAKGNILERFSAQQFPDLHSELNLSSLELGDSALYFCASSPPGTGPYEQYFGPGTRLTVT.

J is TRBJ2-7 and V is TRBV5-1, with D perhaps matching TRBD2 (5 bases). Looked up from germline, CDR1 is SGHRS and CDR2 is YFSETQ. CDR3 length: 15 amino acids. Trimming pared 0 bases from V and 0 bases from J, leaving 10 bases between. CDR3 in amino acids: CASSLAEGTSYEQYF. For the CDR3, the DNA is TGCGCCAGCAGCTTGGCAGAGGGAACCTCCTACGAGCAGTACTTC.

This chain uses TRBV9 with TRBJ2-1; D is unresolved. Germline V gene lookup returns CDR1 SGDLS and CDR2 YYNGEE. The CDR3 has 14 amino acids. The germline V and J ends were trimmed by 7 bases and 0 bases, with 11 bases remaining between them. CDR3 in amino acids: CASGRISSYNEQFF. The CDR3 DNA reads TGTGCCAGCGGGCGGATTAGCTCCTACAATGAGCAGTTCTTC.

The chain is built from TRBV9 and TRBJ1-3, with no clear D. The CDR3 has 15 residues. Germline-derived CDR1 and CDR2 are SGDLS and YYNGEE. Trimming took 0 bases from V and 0 from J, leaving 7 bases between them. CDR3 DNA sequence: TGTGCCAGCAGCGTAGAGCCAGTCTCTGGAAACACCATATATTTT. It encodes CASSVEPVSGNTIYF.

The J gene is TRBJ2-1, the V gene TRBV15; D might be TRBD1 (5 bases). The ends were cut back, 0 bases at V and 8 bases at J, with 23 bases in the middle. This CDR3 has 18 residues. The germline CDR1 and CDR2 sequences are LNHNV and YYDKDF (reference sequence). CDR3 sequence: CATSREGAGGRRTHEQFF. The CDR3 region has the DNA TGTGCCACCAGCAGAGAAGGGGCCGGCGGCCGACGAACCCATGAGCAGTTCTTC.

The V and J genes are TRBV4-2 and TRBJ2-4; the D is unclear. From germline, CDR1 is LGHNA and CDR2 YNFKEQ. This CDR3 is 11 amino acids long. Trimming removed 1 base at V and 8 bases at J, with 3 bases between. The CDR3 DNA follows: TGTGCCAGCAGCCAAGGTTACATTCAGTACTTC. Amino acid sequence: CASSQGYIQYF.

The chain uses TRBV7-9 and TRBJ1-4; weak D call: TRBD1 (5 bases). CDR1 SEHNR and CDR2 FQNEAQ come from the germline V gene (reference sequence). V lost 5 bases to trimming and J lost 8 bases, with 9 bases between them. This CDR3 is 12 amino acids long. CDR3 nucleotides: TGTGCCAGCAGCCACGACAGAGAAAAACTGTTTTTT. Translating it yields CASSHDREKLFF.